Shown below are 6 T cell receptor beta chains from a single sample sequenced in a study of Ad26.COV2.S vaccination and SARS-CoV-2 variants (TCRdb year 2021). The treatment or condition label on this specimen signifies: 19 received Ad26.COV2.S at low or high dose, single or two shots; about 5 received placebo; per-sample allocation not given. For vaccine and placebo recipients, repertoires were sequenced using samples collected on day 63 after the first injection. The library was produced with the immunoSEQ multiplex PCR assay. As stored in TCRdb, this immuneACCESS dataset retains in-frame rearrangements with V and J assigned. A fraction of the clones does not appear; measured against another copy, unresolved V genes explain less than half of the discrepancy, and the remainder lacks a known reason. This sample holds about 250,000 clones; around 88% were observed only once. The leading ten clones occupy under 3% of the sample.

Sample: peripheral blood, taken in a trial of Ad26.COV2.S vaccine versus placebo. Receptors originate from a person between 18 and 65 years old who received the Ad26.COV2.S COVID-19 vaccine or a placebo.

The V and J genes are TRBV6-2 or TRBV6-3 and TRBJ2-5; 8 nucleotides match TRBD2. Germline V CDR1 and CDR2: MNHEY, SVGEGT. The CDR3 runs 14 residues. The trim removed 5 bases at V and 2 bases at J, leaving 4 bases unmatched. CDR3 nucleotides: TGTGCCAGCAGTAGAATAGCGGGGCAAGAGACCCAGTACTTC. Encoded protein: CASSRIAGQETQYF.

The chain employs TRBV19 and TRBJ1-6, with D uncertain. The CDR3 loop spans 11 amino acids. V was clipped by 10 bases and J by 7 bases, with 8 bases between them. Germline CDR1 is LNHDA and CDR2 is SQIVND (reference sequence). The CDR3 DNA reads TGTGCCATCCCCCAGAATTCACCCCTCCACTTT. This encodes CAIPQNSPLHF. Filled out from reference TRBV19 and TRBJ1-6, the complete variable domain reads DGGITQSPKYLFRKEGQNVTLSCEQNLNHDAMYWYRQDPGQGLRLIYYSQIVNDFQKGDIAEGYSVSREKKESFPLTVTSAQKNPTAFYLCAIPQNSPLHFGNGTRLTVT.

The rearrangement uses TRBV11-3 and TRBJ2-1; 9 bases match TRBD1. CDR3 length: 15 residues. J gave up 8 bases and V 4 bases, and 9 bases lay outside the gene matches. CDR1 and CDR2 (germline): SGHNT, YENEEA. This CDR3 is CASSSPGQGIDEQFF. CDR3 nucleotide sequence: TGTGCCAGCAGCTCACCGGGACAGGGAATCGATGAGCAGTTCTTC. The variable domain in full, with the rest retrieved from reference TRBV11-3 and TRBJ2-1, is EAGVVQSPRYKIIEKKQPVAFWCNPISGHNTLYWYLQNLGQGPELLIRYENEEAVDDSQLPKDRFSAERLKGVDSTLKIQPAELGDSAVYLCASSSPGQGIDEQFFGPGTRLTVL.

The rearrangement uses TRBV30 and TRBJ1-5, with 8 nucleotides matching TRBD1. The V segment lost 3 bases and the J segment 4 bases; nucleotides outside the gene matches: 2. Germline CDR1 is GTSNPN and CDR2 is SVGIG (reference sequence). CDR3 size: 13 residues. In DNA, the CDR3 is TGTGCCTGGAGGCGACAGGGGAATCAGCCCCAGCATTTT. Encoded protein: CAWRRQGNQPQHF.

The chain employs TRBV20-1 and TRBJ1-5; D remains unclear. Trimming stripped 3 bases from V and 2 bases from J, with 11 bases between. Germline V lookup: CDR1 DFQATT, CDR2 SNEGSKA (reference sequence). The CDR3 runs to 14 residues. CDR3 sequence: CSASRGSGNQPQHF. DNA of the CDR3: TGCAGTGCTAGTCGAGGGAGTGGCAATCAGCCCCAGCATTTT.

The V call is TRBV24-1, the J call TRBJ2-2; the D gene is possibly TRBD2 (6 bases). This CDR3 has 13 amino acids. Trimming took 9 bases from V and 1 from J, leaving 8 bases between them. From germline, CDR1 is KGHDR and CDR2 SFDVKD. CDR3 bases: TGTGCCACCCGAGCGGGGAACACCGGGGAGCTGTTTTTT. It yields the protein CATRAGNTGELFF.